This is a list of T cell receptor beta chains from one sample in a study of blood T cell repertoires in COVID-19. Repertoires were generated with immunoSEQ multiplex PCR, while TCRdb's copy carries only in-frame clones and drops some. The profile covers a few hundred thousand clones, with roughly four fifths appearing a single time and around 9% taken by the ten largest. Sequencing was performed on PBMCs or T cells enriched from blood (not recorded which). Receptors were obtained from a man aged 35-49 years who had recovered from COVID-19. Both conserved end residues are part of each CDR3. Fields, in order: CDR3 protein, CDR3 DNA, D gene, clone size, V gene, J gene. A D gene is named only where the DNA matches it firmly. Rows give clone size only sometimes, using once, few, many, or a class for an expanded clone.

cdr3_aa: CASSSGGSPYEQYF; cdr3_nt: TGCGCCAGCAGCTCGGGGGGATCCCCTTACGAGCAGTACTTC; d_call: TRBD2; clone_size: once; v_call: TRBV5-1; j_call: TRBJ2-7
cdr3_aa: CASSYSQLTDTQYF; cdr3_nt: TGTGCCAGCAGTTACTCCCAACTCACAGATACGCAGTATTTT; d_call: NA; clone_size: NA; v_call: TRBV6-5; j_call: TRBJ2-3
cdr3_aa: CASSQDSLGGQNIQYF; cdr3_nt: TGTGCCAGCAGCCAGGACAGTCTAGGTGGTCAGAACATTCAGTACTTC; d_call: NA; clone_size: NA; v_call: TRBV2; j_call: TRBJ2-4
cdr3_aa: CASSSYLGNTIYF; cdr3_nt: TGTGCCAGCAGTTCCTATCTTGGAAACACCATATATTTT; d_call: NA; clone_size: NA; v_call: TRBV6-5; j_call: TRBJ1-3
cdr3_aa: CASSSGQGATDTQYF; cdr3_nt: TGTGCCAGCAGCTCCGGACAGGGGGCCACAGATACGCAGTATTTT; d_call: TRBD1; clone_size: NA; v_call: TRBV7-6; j_call: TRBJ2-3
cdr3_aa: CASIPAGAPYNEQFF; cdr3_nt: TGTGCCAGCATCCCAGCGGGAGCGCCCTACAATGAGCAGTTCTTC; d_call: TRBD2; clone_size: NA; v_call: TRBV7-9; j_call: TRBJ2-1
cdr3_aa: CASSSSGTGDQGGYTF; cdr3_nt: TGTGCCAGCAGCAGCAGCGGGACAGGCGATCAGGGTGGCTACACCTTC; d_call: TRBD1; clone_size: NA; v_call: TRBV9; j_call: TRBJ1-2
cdr3_aa: CASRFTPRGREPQHF; cdr3_nt: TGTGCAAGTCGCTTCACCCCTAGAGGGCGAGAGCCCCAGCATTTT; d_call: NA; clone_size: NA; v_call: TRBV12-2; j_call: TRBJ1-5
cdr3_aa: CASRQTGVNEQFF; cdr3_nt: TGTGCCAGCAGACAGACAGGGGTCAATGAGCAGTTCTTC; d_call: TRBD1; clone_size: once; v_call: TRBV3-1/TRBV3-2; j_call: TRBJ2-1
cdr3_aa: CASSELPSVNQPQHF; cdr3_nt: TGTGCCAGCAGTGAACTCCCGTCGGTCAATCAGCCCCAGCATTTT; d_call: NA; clone_size: NA; v_call: TRBV6-1; j_call: TRBJ1-5
cdr3_aa: CASSAGGTSNQPQHF; cdr3_nt: TGTGCCAGCAGCGCAGGGGGCACAAGCAATCAGCCCCAGCATTTT; d_call: TRBD1; clone_size: NA; v_call: TRBV6-5; j_call: TRBJ1-5
cdr3_aa: CASSGLAGASETQYF; cdr3_nt: TGTGCCAGCAGTGGACTAGCGGGGGCGAGTGAGACCCAGTACTTC; d_call: TRBD2; clone_size: NA; v_call: TRBV2; j_call: TRBJ2-5
cdr3_aa: CASSRGGPFGGTQYF; cdr3_nt: TGTGCCAGCTCACGTGGGGGCCCCTTTGGGGGAACCCAGTACTTC; d_call: NA; clone_size: NA; v_call: TRBV18; j_call: TRBJ2-5
cdr3_aa: CASSAQSPAGAGELFF; cdr3_nt: TGTGCCAGCAGCGCACAATCTCCGGCTGGAGCCGGGGAGCTGTTTTTT; d_call: NA; clone_size: NA; v_call: TRBV9; j_call: TRBJ2-2
cdr3_aa: CASSHLTSGITNEQFF; cdr3_nt: TGTGCCAGCAGCCATCTGACTAGCGGGATCACGAATGAGCAGTTCTTC; d_call: TRBD2; clone_size: NA; v_call: TRBV14; j_call: TRBJ2-1
cdr3_aa: CASSLDGGRESPLHF; cdr3_nt: TGTGCCAGCAGTTTAGACGGGGGGCGAGAATCACCCCTCCACTTT; d_call: NA; clone_size: NA; v_call: TRBV6-6; j_call: TRBJ1-6
cdr3_aa: CSASGQETFKRWAYTF; cdr3_nt: TGCAGCGCCTCAGGACAGGAGACCTTTAAACGATGGGCCTACACCTTC; d_call: TRBD1; clone_size: NA; v_call: TRBV29-1; j_call: TRBJ1-2
cdr3_aa: CASSSNLAGGEGEQFF; cdr3_nt: TGCGCCAGCAGCTCGAATCTAGCGGGAGGGGAAGGTGAGCAGTTCTTC; d_call: TRBD2; clone_size: NA; v_call: TRBV5-1; j_call: TRBJ2-1
cdr3_aa: CASSLGLAVTGELFF; cdr3_nt: TGTGCCAGCAGCTTAGGGCTAGCGGTCACCGGGGAGCTGTTTTTT; d_call: TRBD2; clone_size: once; v_call: TRBV7-2; j_call: TRBJ2-2
cdr3_aa: CASRGYEDGYTF; cdr3_nt: TGTGCCAGTAGAGGATACGAGGATGGCTACACCTTC; d_call: NA; clone_size: NA; v_call: TRBV19; j_call: TRBJ1-2
cdr3_aa: CAWSTTENYGYTF; cdr3_nt: TGTGCCTGGAGTACCACAGAGAACTATGGCTACACCTTC; d_call: NA; clone_size: NA; v_call: TRBV30; j_call: TRBJ1-2
cdr3_aa: CASSLVASGDTQYF; cdr3_nt: TGTGCCAGCAGCTTAGTAGCTAGCGGGGATACGCAGTATTTT; d_call: TRBD2; clone_size: NA; v_call: TRBV7-6; j_call: TRBJ2-3
cdr3_aa: CASSPLGRPPSGANVLTF; cdr3_nt: TGTGCCAGCAGCCCCCTTGGCAGGCCACCCTCTGGGGCCAACGTCCTGACTTTC; d_call: NA; clone_size: few; v_call: TRBV9; j_call: TRBJ2-6
cdr3_aa: CASSPHSNQPQHF; cdr3_nt: TGTGCCAGCTCACCCCATAGCAATCAGCCCCAGCATTTT; d_call: NA; clone_size: NA; v_call: TRBV18; j_call: TRBJ1-5
cdr3_aa: CASRRQGGTGELFF; cdr3_nt: TGTGCCAGCAGGCGACAGGGGGGGACCGGGGAGCTGTTTTTT; d_call: TRBD1; clone_size: NA; v_call: TRBV27; j_call: TRBJ2-2
cdr3_aa: CASSLRGGGGTEAFF; cdr3_nt: TGTGCCAGCAGCTTAAGAGGGGGAGGGGGCACTGAAGCTTTCTTT; d_call: NA; clone_size: NA; v_call: TRBV7-9; j_call: TRBJ1-1
cdr3_aa: CASSERVRNQPQHF; cdr3_nt: TGTGCCAGCAGTGAGAGGGTGCGGAATCAGCCCCAGCATTTT; d_call: NA; clone_size: NA; v_call: TRBV2; j_call: TRBJ1-5
cdr3_aa: CASSQASDTEAFF; cdr3_nt: TGCGCCAGCAGCCAAGCTTCCGACACTGAAGCTTTCTTT; d_call: NA; clone_size: few; v_call: TRBV4-1; j_call: TRBJ1-1
cdr3_aa: CASSKDTGFTEAFF; cdr3_nt: TGTGCCAGCAGCAAAGATACAGGGTTCACTGAAGCTTTCTTT; d_call: NA; clone_size: NA; v_call: TRBV7-9; j_call: TRBJ1-1
cdr3_aa: CAISESKGSGDEQYF; cdr3_nt: TGTGCCATCAGTGAGTCGAAGGGATCGGGGGACGAGCAGTACTTC; d_call: NA; clone_size: NA; v_call: TRBV10-3; j_call: TRBJ2-7
cdr3_aa: CASSVPYRENGYTF; cdr3_nt: TGTGCCAGCAGCGTGCCGTACAGGGAAAATGGCTACACCTTC; d_call: NA; clone_size: once; v_call: TRBV5-4; j_call: TRBJ1-2
cdr3_aa: CASSLGDSGYQETQYF; cdr3_nt: TGTGCCAGCAGCTTAGGGGATAGCGGGTACCAAGAGACCCAGTACTTC; d_call: TRBD2; clone_size: NA; v_call: TRBV11-2; j_call: TRBJ2-5
cdr3_aa: CSVRRQSTDTQYF; cdr3_nt: TGCAGCGTGCGAAGACAGAGCACAGATACGCAGTATTTT; d_call: NA; clone_size: NA; v_call: TRBV29-1; j_call: TRBJ2-3
cdr3_aa: CASSLQQGPYEQYF; cdr3_nt: TGTGCCAGCAGTTTACAACAGGGCCCCTACGAGCAGTACTTC; d_call: NA; clone_size: NA; v_call: TRBV27; j_call: TRBJ2-7
cdr3_aa: CASSPGLALEQFF; cdr3_nt: TGTGCCAGCAGCCCGGGACTAGCGCTGGAGCAGTTCTTC; d_call: TRBD2; clone_size: NA; v_call: TRBV7-3; j_call: TRBJ2-1
cdr3_aa: CASSPGTASTDTQYF; cdr3_nt: TGTGCCAGCAGTCCCGGGACAGCTAGCACAGATACGCAGTATTTT; d_call: TRBD1; clone_size: NA; v_call: TRBV2; j_call: TRBJ2-3
cdr3_aa: CASSPDRGDGYTF; cdr3_nt: TGTGCCAGCTCACCGGACAGGGGGGATGGCTACACCTTC; d_call: TRBD1; clone_size: once; v_call: TRBV18; j_call: TRBJ1-2
cdr3_aa: CAWKGLAGGYNEQFF; cdr3_nt: TGTGCCTGGAAAGGACTAGCGGGGGGCTACAATGAGCAGTTCTTC; d_call: TRBD2; clone_size: NA; v_call: TRBV30; j_call: TRBJ2-1
cdr3_aa: CASSEWAGGEKLFF; cdr3_nt: TGTGCCAGCAGTGAATGGGCAGGTGGGGAAAAACTGTTTTTT; d_call: NA; clone_size: NA; v_call: TRBV25-1; j_call: TRBJ1-4
cdr3_aa: CASSERLYNEQFF; cdr3_nt: TGTGCCAGCAGTGAACGACTTTACAATGAGCAGTTCTTC; d_call: NA; clone_size: NA; v_call: TRBV2; j_call: TRBJ2-1
cdr3_aa: CASSEKGEATEAFF; cdr3_nt: TGTGCCAGCAGTGAAAAAGGGGAGGCGACTGAAGCTTTCTTT; d_call: NA; clone_size: NA; v_call: TRBV2; j_call: TRBJ1-1
cdr3_aa: CASSPPLGATNEKLFF; cdr3_nt: TGTGCCAGCAGCCCCCCCCTCGGTGCAACTAATGAAAAACTGTTTTTT; d_call: NA; clone_size: NA; v_call: TRBV4-2; j_call: TRBJ1-4
cdr3_aa: CASSPDRALAGFTEAFF; cdr3_nt: TGTGCCAGCAGCCCCGACAGAGCCTTAGCCGGGTTCACTGAAGCTTTCTTT; d_call: NA; clone_size: NA; v_call: TRBV9; j_call: TRBJ1-1
cdr3_aa: CASSPQTGGNQPQHF; cdr3_nt: TGTGCCAGCTCACCGCAGACAGGGGGAAATCAGCCCCAGCATTTT; d_call: TRBD1; clone_size: NA; v_call: TRBV18; j_call: TRBJ1-5
cdr3_aa: CASSDWRGIYGYTF; cdr3_nt: TGTGCCAGCAGTGACTGGAGGGGCATCTATGGCTACACCTTC; d_call: NA; clone_size: NA; v_call: TRBV25-1; j_call: TRBJ1-2
cdr3_aa: CASSTSGLVTRDEQYF; cdr3_nt: TGTGCCAGTAGTACTTCGGGACTAGTAACCAGGGACGAGCAGTACTTC; d_call: TRBD2; clone_size: NA; v_call: TRBV19; j_call: TRBJ2-7
cdr3_aa: CASSLGGNVGYTF; cdr3_nt: TGTGCCAGCAGCTTAGGCGGAAATGTGGGCTACACCTTC; d_call: NA; clone_size: NA; v_call: TRBV7-2; j_call: TRBJ1-2
cdr3_aa: CASSPRAGAYNEQFF; cdr3_nt: TGTGCCAGCAGCCCGCGGGCAGGGGCCTACAATGAGCAGTTCTTC; d_call: NA; clone_size: NA; v_call: TRBV9; j_call: TRBJ2-1
cdr3_aa: CASSQRLAGARNEQFF; cdr3_nt: TGCGCCAGCAGCCAGAGACTAGCGGGTGCCCGGAATGAGCAGTTCTTC; d_call: TRBD2; clone_size: once; v_call: TRBV4-1; j_call: TRBJ2-1